This T cell receptor (beta chain) was documented in a study of blood T cell repertoires in COVID-19. Overall study: COVID-19 samples collected from the United States, Italy and Spain covered acute and convalescent phases. The cDNA or gDNA used as material had been derived from T cells, B-cell-depleted T cells, or PBMCs.

Germline V CDR1 and CDR2: MDHEN, SYDVKM. Deletions cut 6 bases from V and 0 bases from J, with 15 bases between. This CDR3 is 15 amino acids long. Per the study methods: Estimates of nucleated cell counts were drawn from the amplification of reference gene primers. Clones were sequenced by immunoSEQ multiplex PCR, and TCRdb holds only the in-frame ones, with some missing. The V and J calls and the clone size are those of that table, but D and trimming were determined from the DNA. The table includes approximately 87,000 clones, approximately 80% detected once. The clonotype originates from a woman older than 75 with acute or convalescent COVID-19. The J gene is TRBJ2-7, the V gene TRBV28, with D tentatively TRBD1 (6 bases). What was sequenced was peripheral blood. The CDR3 bases are TGTGCCAGCAGAAAACAGGGTGGCAACTCCTACGAGCAGTACTTC. Translating gives CASRKQGGNSYEQYF.